This TCR beta chain is from a study of CD8+ T cells in alopecia areata. There are 16 residues in the CDR3. The V gene lost 4 bases and the J gene lost 3 bases, with 17 bases spanning the gap. Germline lookup yields CDR1 SGHAT and CDR2 FQNNGV. The sequencing template was cDNA reverse transcribed from extracted RNA. Repertoires were generated with immunoSEQ multiplex PCR, while TCRdb's copy carries only in-frame clones and drops some. The sample contains 130,000 to 150,000 clones, roughly four fifths of which appear only once. Treatment given: oral pan-JAK inhibitor, 5-10 mg twice daily. The genes are TRBV11-2 and TRBJ2-3; D might be TRBD1 (6 bases). The clonotype comes from a human donor with alopecia areata. This specimen was CD8+ T cells sorted from blood, taken at week 4, from a patient treated with tofacitinib. Here the CDR3 reads CASSSSRGLGTDTQYF. As DNA, the CDR3 is TGTGCCAGCAGCTCATCCAGGGGTCTGGGAACAGATACGCAGTATTTT.